This T cell receptor (beta chain) was identified in a study of OX40 agonist ivuxolimab in advanced cancers. Study details: Ivuxolimab, which is an agonistic anti-OX40 (CD134) antibody, was administered to the patients. The group had a mean age of 60 years, ranged from roughly 20 to 79, and was less than 85% male.

This CDR3 has 14 amino acids. The germline gives CDR1 MNHEY, CDR2 SMNVEV (reference sequence). Trimming stripped 1 base from V and 5 bases from J, with 8 bases between. At cycle 4 day 1, cycle 7 day 1, and baseline, blood was sampled. The data were produced by immunoSEQ multiplex PCR, yet TCRdb's version contains in-frame clones alone and is incomplete. The table has roughly 70,000 clones, 80% to 90% seen once. V gene TRBV27 combines with J gene TRBJ2-2; no firm D call. The sample in question was CD4+ or CD8+ T cells sorted from blood, obtained in a trial of the OX40 agonist ivuxolimab. The clonotype was recovered from an adult with an advanced solid tumor such as melanoma, head and neck, liver or kidney cancer. CDR3 DNA sequence: TGTGCCAGCAGTTTATACACAGAGACCGGGGAGCTGTTTTTT. Amino acids: CASSLYTETGELFF.